The 24 T cell receptor beta chains below all came from one sample that was sequenced in a study of shared clonotypes between healthy human individuals (dated by TCRdb to between 2020 and 2021). For the CD8 naive samples, CD45RO-negative cells were positively selected for CCR7, yielding a CD45RA+CCR7+ population from which TemRA cells were excluded. Library preparation used the immunoSEQ multiplex PCR assay. TCRdb took this table from immuneACCESS and kept in-frame rearrangements with V and J called. Such tables lack part of the clones; where checked against another copy, unresolved V genes explain under half of the gap, and the rest is unexplained. Counted in this sample were about 600,000 clones; less than 97% of them appeared once. The ten top clones hold 0.11% of the sample. Sequenced sample: naive CD8+ T cells sorted from blood. This specimen's cell subset or site label, interpreted: CD45RA+CCR7+. The source is a woman in her 30s in good health.

V and J are TRBV21-1 and TRBJ2-1; the D call of TRBD2 is as the table states it, not checked on the DNA. TRBV21-1 is recorded as a pseudogene. CDR3 length: 16 residues. CDR3 nucleotides: TGTGCCAGCAGCAAAGGGGGACTAGCGGGATACAATGAGCAGTTCTTC. Translating gives CASSKGGLAGYNEQFF.

This clone was observed once. This chain uses TRBV6-6 with TRBJ2-3; tentative D call: TRBD1 (6 bases). The CDR3 has 13 amino acids. Trimming left V 5 bases short and J 4 bases short, with 10 bases between. In germline, CDR1 is MNHNY, CDR2 SVGAGI (reference sequence). The CDR3 protein is CASSTHRADTQYF. CDR3 nucleotides: TGTGCCAGCAGTACACACAGGGCAGATACGCAGTATTTT.

This clone is a singleton in its sample. The CDR3 DNA sequence: TGTGCCAGCAGTCGAGGGGTTCTAGGCACTGAAGCTTTCTTT. This gives the protein CASSRGVLGTEAFF. The chain combines TRBV28 with TRBJ1-1; perhaps TRBD1 as D (5 bases). V was pared by 5 bases and J by 4 bases, with 14 bases between. The CDR3 has 14 residues. Germline lookup yields CDR1 MDHEN and CDR2 SYDVKM. Full variable domain (rest looked up from reference TRBV28 and TRBJ1-1): DVKVTQSSRYLVKRTGEKVFLECVQDMDHENMFWYRQDPGLGLRLIYFSYDVKMKEKGDIPEGYSVSREKKERFSLILESASTNQTSMYLCASSRGVLGTEAFFGQGTRLTVV.

In its sample, this clone was seen once. The rearrangement uses TRBV5-5 and TRBJ2-7; D uncertain. This CDR3 is built from 12 residues. Germline V gene sequence: CDR1 SGHKS, CDR2 YYEKEE (reference sequence). V was shortened by 1 base and J by 5 bases, with 7 bases between the two germline ends. As DNA, the CDR3 is TGTGCCAGCAGCTTGATATGGAACGAGCAGTACTTC. Its translation: CASSLIWNEQYF.

This rearrangement joins TRBV2 to TRBJ2-2; 13 bases line up with TRBD2. In germline, CDR1 is SNHLY, CDR2 FYNNEI. The length of the CDR3 is 18 residues. V lost 2 bases, J lost 7 bases, and 10 bases stayed unmatched. CDR3 sequence: CASSEWKLAGGSDGELFF. The CDR3 coding sequence is TGTGCCAGCAGTGAATGGAAACTAGCGGGAGGGTCTGACGGGGAGCTGTTTTTT.

The chain is built from TRBV7-9 and TRBJ2-1; TRBD2 aligns across 13 bases. Germline trimming cut 5 bases from V and 10 bases from J; bases unmatched to any gene: 8. Per the germline V gene, CDR1 is SEHNR and CDR2 is FQNEAQ (reference sequence). The CDR3 is 15 amino acids. In DNA, the CDR3 is TGTGCCAGCAGCCAGGGACTAGCGGGGCTTGGGGAGCAGTTCTTC. Its protein is CASSQGLAGLGEQFF.

Concerning this clone itself: Other DNA sequences in this sample translate to the same CDR3. The chain is built from TRBV28 and TRBJ1-3; 8 nucleotides align to TRBD1. This CDR3 contains 18 residues. CDR1 MDHEN and CDR2 SYDVKM come from the germline V gene. V was clipped by 2 bases and J by 2 bases; unmatched bases: 11. The CDR3 DNA is TGTGCCAGCAGTTTAAGGGTGCAGGGGGCCGTGCCTGGAAACACCATATATTTT. It translates to CASSLRVQGAVPGNTIYF.

This chain's CDR3 is CASSQGASGRAKYEQYF. The DNA for the CDR3 is TGCGCCAGCAGCCAAGGGGCTAGCGGGAGGGCCAAATACGAGCAGTACTTC. The V gene is TRBV4-1, the J gene TRBJ2-5, with 12 bases matching TRBD2. The J call may be in error: the DNA end matches TRBJ2-7 better. This CDR3 spans 17 amino acids. The V gene's germline CDR1 is MGHRA and CDR2 YSYEKL.

The chain joins TRBV18 to TRBJ2-5; unclear D gene. The CDR3 has 11 residues. The V gene's germline CDR1 is KGHSH and CDR2 LQKENI. Trimming stripped 4 bases from V and 5 bases from J, with 5 bases between. CDR3 sequence reads: CASSRGETQYF. DNA for the CDR3: TGTGCCAGCTCACGTGGGGAGACCCAGTACTTC.

The chain employs TRBV15 and TRBJ2-7, with D unclear. Trimming removed 0 bases from V and 4 bases from J, with 13 bases in between. The length of the CDR3 is 15 residues. Germline V gives CDR1 LNHNV, CDR2 YYDKDF (reference sequence). For the CDR3, the DNA is TGTGCCACCAGCAGAGATCGCGTAGGGATGTACGAGCAGTACTTC. Its protein is CATSRDRVGMYEQYF. The entire variable domain, with the rest obtained from reference TRBV15 and TRBJ2-7, is as follows: DAMVIQNPRYQVTQFGKPVTLSCSQTLNHNVMYWYQQKSSQAPKLLFHYYDKDFNNEADTPDNFQSRRPNTSFCFLDIRSPGLGDTAMYLCATSRDRVGMYEQYFGPGTRLTVT.

This chain links TRBV7-3 with TRBJ2-7, with 8 bases matching TRBD2. CDR1 and CDR2 from the germline V gene are SGHTA and FQGTGA. This CDR3 contains 15 residues. The J segment lost 2 bases and the V segment lost 3 bases, leaving 6 bases of the junction unmatched. This CDR3 is CASSFGGRPAYEQYF. As DNA, the CDR3 is TGTGCCAGCAGCTTCGGCGGGAGGCCGGCCTACGAGCAGTACTTC.

The V and J genes are TRBV5-1 and TRBJ1-2, with 9 bases lining up with TRBD1. V lost 3 bases and J lost 5; bases outside the gene matches: 8. CDR1 is SGHRS and CDR2 is YFSETQ in the germline V gene. The length of the CDR3 is 15 residues. The CDR3 protein is CASSSGTGIEYGYTF. In DNA form, the CDR3 reads TGCGCCAGCAGCTCGGGGACAGGGATAGAGTATGGCTACACCTTC.

The chain employs TRBV5-6 and TRBJ2-1; 11 nucleotides agree with TRBD2. Trimming cost V 0 bases and J 6 bases; bases outside gene matches: 2. Germline CDR1 SGHDT, CDR2 YYEEEE. The CDR3 runs 15 residues. This CDR3 reads CASSLATSGVNEQFF. The DNA of the CDR3 is TGTGCCAGCAGCTTGGCGACTAGCGGGGTCAATGAGCAGTTCTTC.

V and J are TRBV27 and TRBJ1-2, with TRBD1 matching 8 bases. CDR1 and CDR2 (germline): MNHEY, SMNVEV (reference sequence). Losses at the gene ends were 3 bases for V and 5 bases for J; bases not matched to a gene: 8. The CDR3 covers 15 residues. The CDR3 sequence is CASSFTGTGGYGYTF. DNA of the CDR3: TGTGCCAGCAGTTTCACCGGGACAGGTGGTTATGGCTACACCTTC.

The chain links TRBV28 to TRBJ2-5, with TRBD1 identical over 8 bases. The CDR3 has 14 amino acids. CDR1 MDHEN and CDR2 SYDVKM come from the germline V gene. The V gene end was trimmed by 4 bases and the J gene end by 5 bases; junction bases not matched to a gene: 6. CDR3 amino acids: CASSSQGAGETQYF. The CDR3 DNA follows: TGTGCCAGCAGTTCTCAGGGGGCGGGGGAGACCCAGTACTTC.

The rearrangement uses TRBV5-4 and TRBJ2-7; D unresolved. Germline V gives CDR1 SGHNT, CDR2 YYREEE (reference sequence). Deletions cut 5 bases from V and 7 bases from J, with 10 bases between. The CDR3 extends over 11 amino acids. The CDR3: CASSTVHEQYF. In nucleotides, the CDR3 is TGTGCCAGCAGTACAGTTCATGAGCAGTACTTC.

This clone came up once. The rearrangement links TRBV7-2 to TRBJ2-3, with D uncertain. Trimming left V 8 bases short and J 1 base short, with 4 bases between. Germline V gene lookup returns CDR1 SGHTA and CDR2 FQGNSA. The CDR3 is made up of 11 amino acids. As DNA, the CDR3 is TGTGCCAGCCGGGGCACAGATACGCAGTATTTT. Encoded protein: CASRGTDTQYF.

The gene calls are TRBV6-5 and TRBJ1-2; D is unclear. This CDR3 is built from 12 residues. Per the germline V gene, CDR1 is MNHEY and CDR2 is SVGAGI. Trimming stripped 0 bases from V and 10 bases from J, with 9 bases between. CDR3 DNA sequence: TGTGCCAGCAGTTACTCGTCGGGCTACTACACCTTC. Translating it yields CASSYSSGYYTF.

The chain couples TRBV14 to TRBJ2-5, with D perhaps TRBD1 (5 bases). TRBJ2-7 matches the DNA end more closely, so the J call is doubtful. The CDR3 sequence is 13 residues long. Germline CDR1 SGHDN, CDR2 FVKESK. CDR3 loop: CASSQSTAYEQYF. The CDR3 bases are TGTGCCAGCAGCCAGTCGACAGCCTACGAGCAGTACTTC.

This sequence joins TRBV19 and TRBJ2-5; 7 bases are shared with TRBD2. In germline, CDR1 is LNHDA, CDR2 SQIVND (reference sequence). Losses at the gene ends were 4 bases for V and 1 base for J; bases not matched to a gene: 6. The CDR3 totals 15 residues. CDR3 loop: CASSSLAELQETQYF. The CDR3 DNA reads as TGTGCCAGTAGTAGTCTAGCGGAACTCCAAGAGACCCAGTACTTC.

This clone was counted once. The identical CDR3 is also encoded by other nucleotide sequences in the sample. The J gene is TRBJ2-1, the V gene TRBV28; 10 nucleotides line up with TRBD1. J was trimmed by 6 bases and V by 6 bases; bases with no gene match: 5. The CDR3 covers 14 residues. Germline assignment: CDR1 MDHEN and CDR2 SYDVKM. CDR3 amino acids: CASSSGTGVNEQFF. The CDR3 bases are TGTGCCAGCAGCTCCGGGACAGGGGTCAATGAGCAGTTCTTC. Variable domain in full (rest from reference TRBV28 and TRBJ2-1): DVKVTQSSRYLVKRTGEKVFLECVQDMDHENMFWYRQDPGLGLRLIYFSYDVKMKEKGDIPEGYSVSREKKERFSLILESASTNQTSMYLCASSSGTGVNEQFFGPGTRLTVL.

Of note for this clone: At the DNA level, this CDR3 is encoded by other sequences in the same sample as well. The chain joins TRBV19 to TRBJ2-7, with D perhaps matching TRBD1 or TRBD2 (7 bases each). The CDR3 is 14 amino acids. The germline V and J ends were trimmed by 3 bases and 4 bases, with 13 bases remaining between them. Germline V lookup: CDR1 LNHDA, CDR2 SQIVND (reference sequence). The CDR3 DNA reads as TGTGCCAGTAGTATCGGGCAGGGGGGGTACGAGCAGTACTTC. Amino acid sequence: CASSIGQGGYEQYF.

This chain connects TRBV4-2 to TRBJ1-1; TRBD1 matches 8 bases. In germline, CDR1 is LGHNA, CDR2 YNFKEQ. Trimming cost V 4 bases and J 1 base; bases outside gene matches: 5. CDR3 size: 15 residues. CDR3 sequence reads: CASSPRDRKNTEAFF. In DNA, the CDR3 is TGTGCCAGCAGCCCCCGGGACAGGAAGAACACTGAAGCTTTCTTT.

The rearrangement links TRBV5-6 to TRBJ2-2, with 8 bases lining up with TRBD1. CDR3 length equals 14 residues. The junction had 2 bases not matched to a gene; V was cut back by 3 bases and J by 4 bases. Germline V lookup: CDR1 SGHDT, CDR2 YYEEEE. As DNA, the CDR3 is TGTGCCAGCAGCTGGACAGGGAGCACCGGGGAGCTGTTTTTT. Residues: CASSWTGSTGELFF.